The 30 T cell receptor beta chains reported below all come from one sample, sequenced in a study of cytomegalovirus exposure and HLA in healthy donors. Profiling relied on immunoSEQ multiplex PCR, and the TCRdb table lists in-frame clones only, not all of them. The sample contains under 400,000 clones, roughly 88% of which appear only once. Material: PBMCs. The receptors were sampled from a man in his thirties or forties in good health and CMV-seronegative.

This clone has just one count. The V gene is TRBV5-1, the J gene TRBJ1-1; the D is unclear. Looked up from germline, CDR1 is SGHRS and CDR2 is YFSETQ. This CDR3 has 17 residues. Trimming pared 1 base from V and 0 bases from J, leaving 16 bases between. This CDR3 reads CASSLRAGWRVNTEAFF. DNA of the CDR3: TGCGCCAGCAGCTTGAGGGCCGGGTGGAGGGTGAACACTGAAGCTTTCTTT.

V and J are TRBV6-5 and TRBJ2-7; 12 nucleotides agree with TRBD2. The CDR3 is made up of 15 amino acids. The V segment lost 2 bases and the J segment 2 bases; nucleotides outside the gene matches: 1. Germline V gene data show CDR1 as MNHEY and CDR2 as SVGAGI. The CDR3 DNA sequence: TGTGCCAGCAGTTACGGACTAGCGGGACCCTACGAGCAGTACTTC. Translation: CASSYGLAGPYEQYF.

The V and J genes are TRBV6-5 and TRBJ2-3, with D unclear. V was trimmed by 4 bases and J by 2 bases, leaving 7 bases between them. The germline V gene encodes CDR1 MNHEY and CDR2 SVGAGI. This CDR3 is 13 amino acids long. Here the CDR3 reads CASSSVLTDTQYF. As DNA, the CDR3 is TGTGCCAGCAGTTCCGTACTCACAGATACGCAGTATTTT.

The rearrangement links TRBV10-1 to TRBJ2-7; 7 positions match TRBD2. Germline V gives CDR1 WNHNN, CDR2 SYGVQD (reference sequence). J was trimmed by 2 bases and V by 0 bases; bases with no gene match: 4. The CDR3 extends over 15 amino acids. CDR3 nucleotides: TGCGCCAGCAGTGAGTCGCGGGGGACTACCTACGAGCAGTACTTC. Its protein is CASSESRGTTYEQYF.

This chain uses TRBV2 with TRBJ1-5; unclear D gene. Per germline, CDR1 SNHLY and CDR2 FYNNEI. This CDR3 has 14 amino acids. Trimming removed 5 bases from V and 4 bases from J, with 12 bases in between. In nucleotides, the CDR3 is TGTGCCAGCAGTCTCCGGGAGAATAATCAGCCCCAGCATTTT. Protein product: CASSLRENNQPQHF.

The chain uses TRBV27 and TRBJ1-1; D unclear. CDR1 is MNHEY, CDR2 SMNVEV, per germline (reference sequence). Trimming left V 3 bases short and J 6 bases short, with 11 bases between. The length of the CDR3 is 13 residues. CDR3 sequence reads: CASSLRETSEAFF. Written as DNA, the CDR3 is TGTGCCAGCAGTTTGAGGGAAACTTCTGAAGCTTTCTTT.

This clone was observed a single time. J is TRBJ1-4 and V is TRBV18; TRBD1 might be the D (5 bases). With 3 bases removed from V and 8 bases from J, the gap between germline ends came to 16 bases. The CDR3 runs 15 residues. Germline loops: CDR1 KGHSH, CDR2 LQKENI. Written as DNA, the CDR3 is TGTGCCAGCTCACCGCCGGGGGGGGGTGGCGAAAAACTGTTTTTT. Protein: CASSPPGGGGEKLFF.

V usage is TRBV6-6 and J usage is TRBJ1-6; maybe TRBD1 (6 bases). V was trimmed by 5 bases and J by 9 bases, leaving 17 bases between them. There are 15 residues in the CDR3. Germline CDR1 and CDR2: MNHNY and SVGAGI (reference sequence). CDR3 sequence reads: CASSRQVNQGSPLHF. CDR3 nucleotide sequence: TGTGCCAGCAGTCGACAGGTCAACCAGGGTTCACCCCTCCACTTT.

This chain connects TRBV11-2 to TRBJ2-7, with D possibly matching TRBD2 (5 bases). The V gene lost 4 bases and the J gene lost 2 bases, with 18 bases spanning the gap. This CDR3 contains 16 residues. Per germline, CDR1 SGHAT and CDR2 FQNNGV. CDR3 amino acids: CASSSITRSITYEQYF. The CDR3 DNA is TGTGCCAGCAGCTCAATCACTAGGAGCATCACCTACGAGCAGTACTTC.

The chain couples TRBV11-2 to TRBJ1-6; D unclear. The length of the CDR3 is 16 residues. V lost 5 bases and J lost 4, with 15 bases in between. Germline loops: CDR1 SGHAT, CDR2 FQNNGV. The DNA for the CDR3 is TGTGCCAGCAGCACCCATCCCCAGGATTATAATTCACCCCTCCACTTT. It specifies CASSTHPQDYNSPLHF.

J is TRBJ1-3 and V is TRBV4-3; D gene ambiguous. Trimming took off 0 bases at V and 3 bases at J, with 21 bases between the two ends. The CDR3 length is 19 residues. Germline V gene lookup returns CDR1 LGHNA and CDR2 YSLEER. The CDR3 loop is CASSQDYEQAFLGGNTIYF. CDR3 nucleotide sequence: TGCGCCAGCAGCCAAGATTACGAGCAGGCCTTTCTTGGTGGAAACACCATATATTTT.

The chain joins TRBV4-3 to TRBJ2-1; D remains unclear. V was cut by 4 bases and J by 4 bases, with 14 bases left in between. Germline V CDR1 and CDR2: LGHNA, YSLEER. The CDR3 covers 15 residues. The CDR3 loop is CASSLGRNLYNEQFF. The CDR3 DNA is TGCGCCAGCAGCCTCGGTCGAAACCTTTACAATGAGCAGTTCTTC.

This rearrangement joins TRBV6-1 to TRBJ1-4, with 7 bases aligning to TRBD1. Looked up from germline, CDR1 is MNHNS and CDR2 is SASEGT. The length of the CDR3 is 14 residues. Unmatched junction bases numbered 5, after V lost 6 bases and J lost 4 bases. In DNA, the CDR3 is TGTGCCAGCAGGAAGGGACAGCTTAATGAAAAACTGTTTTTT. This sequence encodes CASRKGQLNEKLFF.

This clone was recorded once. The chain is built from TRBV5-1 and TRBJ2-1; 9 nucleotides line up with TRBD2. The CDR3 contains 16 residues. Per the germline V gene, CDR1 is SGHRS and CDR2 is YFSETQ. Trimming took 1 base from V and 6 from J; bases not matched to a gene: 8. The CDR3 DNA sequence: TGCGCCAGCAGCTTGATCGGCCTAGCGGGGTTCAATGAGCAGTTCTTC. Protein sequence: CASSLIGLAGFNEQFF.

The J gene is TRBJ2-3, the V gene TRBV9; TRBD2 aligns across 8 bases. CDR1 and CDR2 (germline): SGDLS, YYNGEE. The CDR3 runs 15 residues. The trim removed 0 bases at V and 4 bases at J, leaving 4 bases unmatched. The CDR3, as DNA: TGTGCCAGCAGCGTAGTCCCGGGGGGGGCAGATACGCAGTATTTT. Its translation is CASSVVPGGADTQYF.

The rearrangement uses TRBV6-5 and TRBJ2-7; 10 bases align to TRBD1. Germline lookup yields CDR1 MNHEY and CDR2 SVGAGI. V lost 9 bases, J lost 7 bases, and 6 bases stayed unmatched. This CDR3 has 12 residues. CDR3 protein: CASKTGGREQYF. The CDR3 DNA sequence: TGTGCCAGTAAGACAGGGGGCCGTGAGCAGTACTTC.

V gene TRBV5-4 combines with J gene TRBJ2-7; TRBD1 matches at 9 bases. V lost 0 bases to trimming and J lost 3 bases; unmatched junction nucleotides: 7. This CDR3 is 16 amino acids long. Germline V gives CDR1 SGHNT, CDR2 YYREEE (reference sequence). DNA of the CDR3: TGTGCCAGCAGCTTGGGAACCGGGACAGGGCGCTACGAGCAGTACTTC. Protein sequence: CASSLGTGTGRYEQYF. Filled out from reference TRBV5-4 and TRBJ2-7, the complete variable domain reads ETGVTQSPTHLIKTRGQQVTLRCSSQSGHNTVSWYQQALGQGPQFIFQYYREEENGRGNFPPRFSGLQFPNYSSELNVNALELDDSALYLCASSLGTGTGRYEQYFGPGTRLTVT.

The chain combines TRBV27 with TRBJ2-7, with D perhaps TRBD1 (5 bases). CDR3 length: 20 amino acids. CDR1 and CDR2 (germline): MNHEY, SMNVEV (reference sequence). The V and J ends lost 4 bases and 2 bases respectively, with 30 bases between them. The CDR3 here is CASSSNWALNDRKVAYEQYF. The CDR3 nucleotides read TGTGCCAGCAGTTCGAATTGGGCGCTAAATGACAGAAAAGTCGCCTACGAGCAGTACTTC.

The chain combines TRBV12-5 with TRBJ2-7; TRBD1 is a possible D gene (5 bases). CDR3 size: 13 residues. Germline lookup yields CDR1 LGHNT and CDR2 FRNRAP. The V end lost 6 bases, the J end lost 2 bases, and 11 bases lay between the germline ends. The CDR3 sequence is CASGGLITYEQYF. Here the CDR3 DNA reads TGTGCTAGTGGGGGGCTAATAACCTACGAGCAGTACTTC.

The chain has TRBV19 and TRBJ2-7, with D perhaps TRBD1 (7 bases). This CDR3 is 14 amino acids long. V was clipped by 10 bases and J by 2 bases, with 18 bases between them. Looked up from germline, CDR1 is LNHDA and CDR2 is SQIVND (reference sequence). In DNA, the CDR3 is TGTGCCACCGCTGCGGGGCAGGGGGCCTACGAGCAGTACTTC. This codes for CATAAGQGAYEQYF.

The J gene is TRBJ2-2, the V gene TRBV19, with TRBD1 matching 8 bases. This CDR3 spans 17 amino acids. Germline V gene data show CDR1 as LNHDA and CDR2 as SQIVND (reference sequence). Trimming cost V 7 bases and J 11 bases; bases outside gene matches: 21. In DNA form, the CDR3 reads TGTGCCAGTACTGGAGAAACAGGGGGAATGCTGCACAGCGAGCTGTTTTTT. Amino acid sequence: CASTGETGGMLHSELFF.

This chain connects TRBV7-6 to TRBJ2-7; D unclear. Germline CDR1 is SGHVS and CDR2 is FNYEAQ. The CDR3 contains 15 residues. Trimming removed 0 bases from V and 0 bases from J, with 9 bases in between. The CDR3 sequence is CASSLAPGASYEQYF. The CDR3 nucleotides read TGTGCCAGCAGCTTAGCGCCGGGTGCCTCCTACGAGCAGTACTTC.

The rearrangement links TRBV6-1 to TRBJ2-5; TRBD1 matches 9 bases. J was trimmed by 2 bases and V by 6 bases; bases with no gene match: 4. Germline loops: CDR1 MNHNS, CDR2 SASEGT. The CDR3 loop spans 14 amino acids. CDR3 protein: CASRQGTGQETQYF. CDR3 DNA: TGTGCCAGCAGACAAGGGACAGGGCAAGAGACCCAGTACTTC.

The J gene is TRBJ1-2, the V gene TRBV27; 10 nucleotides match TRBD1. This CDR3 spans 17 amino acids. CDR1 and CDR2 from the germline V gene are MNHEY and SMNVEV (reference sequence). The trim removed 4 bases at V and 6 bases at J, leaving 14 bases unmatched. This CDR3 reads CASSWSLDRGRRNGYTF. In DNA, the CDR3 is TGTGCCAGCAGTTGGTCCCTTGACAGGGGGCGACGAAATGGCTACACCTTC.

The chain joins TRBV12-2 to TRBJ1-4; TRBD1 is the table's D call, not checked against the DNA. TRBV12-2 is recorded as a pseudogene. The CDR3 has 19 amino acids. The CDR3 DNA sequence: TGTGCAAGTCGCTTAGTGATTGGGACAGGAGCTGCAACTAATGAAAAACTGTTTTTT. It yields the protein CASRLVIGTGAATNEKLFF.

The chain has TRBV11-2 and TRBJ1-1; D call uncertain. The CDR3 loop spans 15 amino acids. V was clipped by 1 base and J by 1 base, with 10 bases between them. Germline values: CDR1 SGHAT, CDR2 FQNNGV. CDR3: CASSLGPSGNTEAFF. CDR3 sequence (DNA): TGTGCCAGCAGCTTAGGTCCTAGTGGGAACACTGAAGCTTTCTTT.

The chain carries TRBV14 and TRBJ1-2, with D possibly being TRBD1 (5 bases). V dropped 1 base and J dropped 0 bases, with 12 bases sitting between them. This CDR3 has 16 amino acids. Germline values: CDR1 SGHDN, CDR2 FVKESK. The chain's CDR3 is CASSQAGLPTNYGYTF. In DNA, the CDR3 is TGTGCCAGCAGCCAAGCGGGACTCCCGACTAACTATGGCTACACCTTC.

CDR3 residues: CATSHTGAYNEQFF. The CDR3 DNA reads TGTGCCACCAGCCACACTGGAGCCTACAATGAGCAGTTCTTC. J is TRBJ2-1 and V is TRBV15, with D hard to call. This CDR3 spans 14 amino acids. V was pared by 5 bases and J by 2 bases, with 10 bases between. Germline lookup yields CDR1 LNHNV and CDR2 YYDKDF (reference sequence).

The chain is built from TRBV27 and TRBJ1-5; 8 bases line up with TRBD1. The CDR3 has 14 residues. V lost 4 bases and J lost 6; bases outside the gene matches: 5. CDR1 and CDR2 from the germline V gene are MNHEY and SMNVEV (reference sequence). CDR3 residues: CASSWTGQGQPQHF. CDR3 nucleotide sequence: TGTGCCAGCAGTTGGACAGGGCAGGGTCAGCCCCAGCATTTT.

This sequence joins TRBV7-6 and TRBJ2-1; the match to TRBD2 covers 13 bases. V trimming: 5 bases; J trimming: 5 bases; junction bases outside the gene matches: 6. This CDR3 spans 16 amino acids. The V gene's germline CDR1 is SGHVS and CDR2 FNYEAQ. CDR3: CASSPLGLAGNNEQFF. The CDR3 DNA reads as TGTGCCAGCAGCCCATTGGGACTAGCGGGGAACAATGAGCAGTTCTTC.